A single T cell receptor (beta chain) is shown here with its context. Its matching antigen is unknown. The treatment here: approximately 10-day PBMC culture with coronavirus spike peptide pools or control peptides (ViraFEST assay). The data are from a study of vaccination and CD4 T cells after COVID-19. About the study: Convalescents were six males and four females, two of them Hispanic.

The germline V and J ends were trimmed by 6 bases and 0 bases, with 7 bases remaining between them. This CDR3 is built from 13 residues. Germline CDR1 WNHNN, CDR2 SYGVQD (reference sequence). Sequenced with the Oncomine TCR Beta short-read assay was DNA taken from cultured CD4+ T cells. TCRdb re-called the PCR reads through MiXCR, storing one row per CDR3 protein. The table shows around 19,000 distinct CDR3 sequences, with approximately 40% occurring only once. The TCR comes from a human donor who received a COVID-19 vaccine. This chain uses TRBV10-1 with TRBJ2-3; the D is unclear. The source was CD4+ T cells from blood, cultured in vitro, collected before SARS-CoV-2 vaccination. CDR3 amino acids: CASRSDSTDTQYF. CDR3 nucleotides: TGCGCCAGCAGAAGCGACAGCACAGATACGCAGTATTTT.